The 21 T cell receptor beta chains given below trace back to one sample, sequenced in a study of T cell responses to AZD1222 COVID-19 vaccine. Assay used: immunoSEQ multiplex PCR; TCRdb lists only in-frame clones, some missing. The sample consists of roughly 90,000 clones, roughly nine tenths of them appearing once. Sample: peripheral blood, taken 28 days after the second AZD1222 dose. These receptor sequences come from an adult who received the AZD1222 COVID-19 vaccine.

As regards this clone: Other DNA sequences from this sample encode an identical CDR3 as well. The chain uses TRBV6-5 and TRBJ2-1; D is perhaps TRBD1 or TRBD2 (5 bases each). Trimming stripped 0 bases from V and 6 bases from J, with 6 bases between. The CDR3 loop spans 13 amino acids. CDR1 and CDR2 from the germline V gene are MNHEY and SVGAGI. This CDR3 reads CASSYSRGNEQFF. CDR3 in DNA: TGTGCCAGCAGTTACTCGAGGGGCAATGAGCAGTTCTTC.

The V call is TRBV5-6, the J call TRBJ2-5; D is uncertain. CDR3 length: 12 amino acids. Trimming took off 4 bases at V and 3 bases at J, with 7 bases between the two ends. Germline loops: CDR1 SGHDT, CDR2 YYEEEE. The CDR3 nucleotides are TGTGCCAGCAGCCGCGGAGAAGAGACCCAGTACTTC. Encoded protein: CASSRGEETQYF.

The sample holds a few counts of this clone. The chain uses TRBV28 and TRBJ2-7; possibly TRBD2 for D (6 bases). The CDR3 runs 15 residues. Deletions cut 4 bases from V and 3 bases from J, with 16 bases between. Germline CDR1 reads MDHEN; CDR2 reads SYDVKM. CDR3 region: CASSWRESGGYEQYF. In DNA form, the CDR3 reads TGTGCCAGCAGTTGGAGGGAATCCGGTGGCTACGAGCAGTACTTC.

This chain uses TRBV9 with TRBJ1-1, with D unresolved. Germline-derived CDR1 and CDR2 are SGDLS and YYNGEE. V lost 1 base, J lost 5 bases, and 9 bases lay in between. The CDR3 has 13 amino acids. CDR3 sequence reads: CASSVNRGTEAFF. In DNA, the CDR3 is TGTGCCAGCAGCGTAAACCGGGGTACTGAAGCTTTCTTT. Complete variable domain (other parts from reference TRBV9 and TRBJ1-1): DSGVTQTPKHLITATGQRVTLRCSPRSGDLSVYWYQQSLDQGLQFLIQYYNGEERAKGNILERFSAQQFPDLHSELNLSSLELGDSALYFCASSVNRGTEAFFGQGTRLTVV.

CDR3 nucleotide sequence: TGCAGCGCCCGGGACAGCCCGGACGGGGCCCAGCATTTT. It encodes CSARDSPDGAQHF. This sequence joins TRBV29-1 and TRBJ1-5, with 7 bases that match TRBD1. The V segment lost 7 bases and the J segment 11 bases; nucleotides outside the gene matches: 14. CDR3 length: 13 amino acids. CDR1 SQVTM and CDR2 ANQGSEA come from the germline V gene.

The CDR3: CASSQVLVQGTDTQYF. CDR3 DNA sequence: TGTGCCAGCAGCCAGGTGTTAGTACAGGGCACAGATACGCAGTATTTT. The chain recombines TRBV3-1 (or the pseudogene TRBV3-2) with TRBJ2-3; D possibly corresponds to TRBD1 (5 bases). V lost 3 bases to trimming and J lost 1 base, with 14 bases between them. CDR3 length equals 16 residues. Germline CDR1 and CDR2: LGHDT and YNNKEL (reference sequence).

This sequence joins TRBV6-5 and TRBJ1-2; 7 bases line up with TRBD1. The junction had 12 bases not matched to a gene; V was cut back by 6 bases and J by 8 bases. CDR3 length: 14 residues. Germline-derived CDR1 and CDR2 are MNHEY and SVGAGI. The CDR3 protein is CASSLLRGEGGYTF. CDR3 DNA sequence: TGTGCCAGCAGCCTTCTCAGGGGGGAAGGCGGCTACACCTTC.

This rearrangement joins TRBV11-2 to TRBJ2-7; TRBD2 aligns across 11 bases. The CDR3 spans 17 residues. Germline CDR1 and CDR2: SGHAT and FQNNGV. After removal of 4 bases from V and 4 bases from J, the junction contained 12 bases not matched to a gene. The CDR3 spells CASSSTSGGHLDYEQYV. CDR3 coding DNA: TGTGCCAGCAGCTCTACTAGCGGGGGTCACCTCGATTACGAGCAGTACGTC.

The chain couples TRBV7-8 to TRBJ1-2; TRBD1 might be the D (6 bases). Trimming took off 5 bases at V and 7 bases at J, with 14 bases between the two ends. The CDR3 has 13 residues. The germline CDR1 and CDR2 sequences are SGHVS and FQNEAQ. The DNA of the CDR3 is TGTGCCAGCAGCCCCTCGACAGGTTTTGGCTACACCTTC. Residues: CASSPSTGFGYTF.

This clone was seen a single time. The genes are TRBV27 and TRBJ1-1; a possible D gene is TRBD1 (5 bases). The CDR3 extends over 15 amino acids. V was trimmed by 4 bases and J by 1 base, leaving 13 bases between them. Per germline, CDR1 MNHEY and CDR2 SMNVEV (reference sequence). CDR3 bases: TGTGCCAGCAGTTCCCCGGACACTGGGAACACTGAAGCTTTCTTT. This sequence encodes CASSSPDTGNTEAFF.

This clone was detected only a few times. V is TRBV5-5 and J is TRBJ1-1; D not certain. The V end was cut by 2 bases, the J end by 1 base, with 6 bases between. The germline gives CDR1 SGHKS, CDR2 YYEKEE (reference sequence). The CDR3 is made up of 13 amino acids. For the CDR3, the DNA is TGTGCCAGCAGCTTATGGGAGAACACTGAAGCTTTCTTT. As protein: CASSLWENTEAFF.

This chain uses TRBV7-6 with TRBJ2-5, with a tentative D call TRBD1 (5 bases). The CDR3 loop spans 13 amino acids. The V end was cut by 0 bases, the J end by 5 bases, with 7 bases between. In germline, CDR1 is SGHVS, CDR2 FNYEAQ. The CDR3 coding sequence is TGTGCCAGCAGCTTAGCGGGGCGGGAGACCCAGTACTTC. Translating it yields CASSLAGRETQYF. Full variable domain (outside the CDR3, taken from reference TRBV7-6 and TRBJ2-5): GAGVSQSPRYKVTKRGQDVALRCDPISGHVSLYWYRQALGQGPEFLTYFNYEAQQDKSGLPNDRFSAERPEGSISTLTIQRTEQRDSAMYRCASSLAGRETQYFGPGTRLLVL.

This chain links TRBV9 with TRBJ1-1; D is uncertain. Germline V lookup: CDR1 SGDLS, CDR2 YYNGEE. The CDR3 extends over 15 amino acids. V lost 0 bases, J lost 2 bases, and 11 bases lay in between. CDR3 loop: CASSVVGATNTEAFF. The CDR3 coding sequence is TGTGCCAGCAGCGTAGTGGGAGCTACAAACACTGAAGCTTTCTTT. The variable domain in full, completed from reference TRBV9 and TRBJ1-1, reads DSGVTQTPKHLITATGQRVTLRCSPRSGDLSVYWYQQSLDQGLQFLIQYYNGEERAKGNILERFSAQQFPDLHSELNLSSLELGDSALYFCASSVVGATNTEAFFGQGTRLTVV.

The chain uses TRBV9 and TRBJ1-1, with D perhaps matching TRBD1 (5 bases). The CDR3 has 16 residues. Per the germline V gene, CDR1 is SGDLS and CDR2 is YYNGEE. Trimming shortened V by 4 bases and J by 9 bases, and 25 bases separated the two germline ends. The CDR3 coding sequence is TGTGCCAGCAGCCCAATCCTCCGGGACGGCGATCTTCAAGCTTTCTTT. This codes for CASSPILRDGDLQAFF.

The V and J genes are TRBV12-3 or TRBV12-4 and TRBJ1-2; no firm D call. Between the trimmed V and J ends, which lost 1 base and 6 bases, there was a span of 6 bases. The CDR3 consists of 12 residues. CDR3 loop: CASSLEGDGYTF. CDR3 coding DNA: TGTGCCAGCAGTTTAGAGGGAGATGGCTACACCTTC.

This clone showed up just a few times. The CDR3 DNA is TGTGCCGGCCAGAACACTGAAGCTTTCTTT. Amino acid sequence: CAGQNTEAFF. This chain joins TRBV6-5 and TRBJ1-1; no clear D. V gave up 11 bases and J gave up 1 base, with 5 bases separating them. The CDR3 extends over 10 amino acids. Germline loops: CDR1 MNHEY, CDR2 SVGAGI.

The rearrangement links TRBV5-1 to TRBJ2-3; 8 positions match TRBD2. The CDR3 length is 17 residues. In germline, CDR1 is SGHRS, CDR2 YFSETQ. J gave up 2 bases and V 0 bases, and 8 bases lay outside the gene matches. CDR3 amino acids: CASSLGFRGGNTDTQYF. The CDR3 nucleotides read TGCGCCAGCAGCTTGGGATTTCGCGGGGGGAACACAGATACGCAGTATTTT.

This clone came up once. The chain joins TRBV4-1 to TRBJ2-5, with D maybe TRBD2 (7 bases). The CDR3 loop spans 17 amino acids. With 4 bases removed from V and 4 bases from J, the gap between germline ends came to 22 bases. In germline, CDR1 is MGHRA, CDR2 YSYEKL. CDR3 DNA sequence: TGCGCCAGCAGCCGGGGAATTACGGGGGGCTTCAGAGAGACCCAGTACTTC. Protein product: CASSRGITGGFRETQYF.

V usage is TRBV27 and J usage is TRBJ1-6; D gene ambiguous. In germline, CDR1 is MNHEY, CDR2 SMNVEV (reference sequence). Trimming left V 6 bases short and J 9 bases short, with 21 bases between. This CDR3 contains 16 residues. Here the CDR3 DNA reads TGTGCCAGCAGCCCCCTAAGAGGAACCGCCGGTTCACCCCTCCACTTT. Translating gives CASSPLRGTAGSPLHF.

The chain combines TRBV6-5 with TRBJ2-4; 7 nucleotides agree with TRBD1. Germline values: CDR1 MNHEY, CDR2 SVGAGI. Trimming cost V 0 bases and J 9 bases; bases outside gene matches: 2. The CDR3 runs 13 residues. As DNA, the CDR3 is TGTGCCAGCAGTTACTCGACAGGGAGCATTCAGTACTTC. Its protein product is CASSYSTGSIQYF.

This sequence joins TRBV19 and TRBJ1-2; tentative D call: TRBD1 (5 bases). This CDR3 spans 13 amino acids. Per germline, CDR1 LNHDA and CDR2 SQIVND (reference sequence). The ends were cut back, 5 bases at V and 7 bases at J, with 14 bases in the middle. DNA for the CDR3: TGTGCCAGTAGTCGTCGGGGGGTCGGTGGCTACACCTTC. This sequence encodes CASSRRGVGGYTF.